This T cell receptor (beta chain) was captured in a study of cytomegalovirus exposure and HLA in healthy donors. A multiplex PCR was run with 60 Vbeta primers and 13 Jbeta primers. Here immunoSEQ multiplex PCR was the method, and the copy in TCRdb shows in-frame clones only, minus some. The repertoire consists of 95,000 to 130,000 clones, with 79% occurring once and the leading ten covering approximately 4%. The CDR3 is 14 residues long. CDR1 is SNHLY, CDR2 FYNNEI, per germline. Germline trimming cut 4 bases from V and 6 bases from J; bases unmatched to any gene: 6. This TCR derives from a man under 40 in good health and CMV-seropositive. The chain links TRBV2 to TRBJ1-5, with 7 nucleotides matching TRBD1. The sequencing sample was made of PBMCs. The CDR3 bases are TGTGCCAGCAGTGTAAAGGGACAGCTTCAGCCCCAGCATTTT. Protein sequence: CASSVKGQLQPQHF.